This T cell receptor (beta chain) was observed in a study of T cells in women clearing cervical HPV infection. Between the trimmed V and J ends, which lost 0 bases and 4 bases, there was a span of 12 bases. The CDR3 contains 15 residues. The germline V gene has CDR1 MGHRA and CDR2 YSYEKL. In regard to this clone: Coverage ceases 3 residues before the CDR3 finishes, and the germline J gene fills in the end.

Libraries were prepared by immunoSEQ multiplex PCR; TCRdb keeps only in-frame clonotypes and omits some of them. The clone table shows some 14,000 clones, with the ten largest holding approximately 7.1%. The sequence was obtained from a woman aged 18 to 75 with a cervical HPV16 infection that either progressed to CIN3+ or cleared (not recorded which). The sample taken for sequencing was blood buffy coat. The J gene is TRBJ2-5, the V gene TRBV4-1, with D perhaps matching TRBD1 (6 bases). The CDR3: CASSQDRDIVETQYF. The DNA read from the CDR3 is TGCGCCAGCAGCCAAGATCGGGACATCGTAGAGACC.